This TCR beta chain was captured in a study of a mutant IDH1 vaccine in newly diagnosed glioma (TCRdb year 2021). At the level of the whole study: Across visits V03 through V10, patients got a total of eight vaccinations, given in weeks 1, 3, 5, 7, 11, 15, 19 and 23. Before enrollment, most patients had been given radiochemotherapy with temozolomide as standard therapy, while the rest had received either radiotherapy alone or temozolomide alone. Of the 30 to 35 treated patients, around 62% were male and 37.5% were female, and a mean age of around 40 years was recorded. Peripheral blood was collected at six visits: V03 (baseline), V05, V07, V10, V12 and V13. Vaccination began 4-6 weeks after radiotherapy alone, or alongside temozolomide cycles in the chemotherapy-containing groups. For exploratory analyses, fewer than 30 treated patients had longitudinal TCRB deep sequencing done wherever samples were available. What the authors observed across the whole study: Selection of PBMC samples for TCRB deep sequencing was based on availability. Immune responses induced by the vaccine were seen in approximately 93% of patients across multiple MHC alleles. Changes in the top peripheral T cell clonotypes picked up by TCRB sequencing did not appear to be linked to pseudoprogression. The authors stated that sample limitations prevented analyses of patient blood samples from being reproduced.

V is clipped by 6 bases and J by 1 base, and the sequence between their germline boundaries is 13 bases long. The cysteine opens and the phenylalanine closes a CDR3 of 13 amino acids. The only DNA kept is the CDR3, 39 bases in frame from the first base. CDR1 and CDR2 are read off the germline V gene (reference sequence) as GTSNPN and SVGIG. Notes on this clone: The specificity of this receptor is unknown. Base qualities are missing; no much larger clone stands one base away.

Library preparation was by the immunoSEQ multiplex PCR assay. The hsTCRB Kit was used according to the manufacturer's protocol to amplify rearranged TCR beta chain sequences. Sequencing of TCRB libraries was carried out on an Illumina MiSeq. Concerning the study's data processing: The kit vendor's proprietary platform handled demultiplexing, trimming and gene mapping. TCRdb took this table from immuneACCESS and kept in-frame rearrangements with V and J called. Such tables lack part of the clones; where checked against another copy, unresolved V genes explain under half of the gap, and the rest is unexplained. That table gives V, J and clone size, and the DNA gave D and trimming. Present in this sample are about 58,000 clones, approximately 79% of which were seen just once. The ten biggest clones cover 6.5% to 9% of the sample. In light of the paper, this sample's time point label describes: week 5, during vaccination. A 20-mer mutant IDH1 peptide at 300 micrograms in Montanide made up each vaccine dose, which was injected subcutaneously together with topical imiquimod. The donors had newly diagnosed IDH1-mutant astrocytomas of WHO grade 3 or 4 that showed loss of nuclear ATRX. The samples were drawn from NOA16, a multicentre, single-arm, open-label phase I trial in Germany that tested a mutant IDH1 peptide vaccine in humans for the first time. Genomic DNA for TCRB sequencing was isolated from EDTA blood with the DNeasy Blood and Tissue Kit.

The chain was built from TRBV30 and TRBJ2-7; the D segment could be TRBD1, given 6 matching bases. The sequence derives from a woman between 50 and 59 years old with glioma. The sequencing here drew on PBMCs, taken from a glioma patient whose treatment included an IDH1 peptide vaccine. In nucleotide form, the sequence is TGTGCCTGTTACAGTGACAGGTCCTACGAGCAGTACTTC. Its protein reads: CACYSDRSYEQYF.